A single sample gave rise to the 22 T cell receptor beta chains below, sequenced in a study of type 1 and type 2 diabetes patients. PCR was run on genomic DNA. A primer set of 30 forward and 13 reverse primers amplified the CDR3. TCRdb independently ran MiXCR on the multiplex PCR reads; one entry per CDR3 protein. Of 250,000 or so distinct CDR3 sequences in the sample, more than 40% were seen once. Specimen: peripheral blood mononuclear cells (PBMCs). These receptors originate from a man younger than 35 with type 2 diabetes.

This clonotype occurred a few times. The chain links TRBV19 to TRBJ1-1, with unresolved D. This CDR3 has 14 amino acids. Looked up from germline, CDR1 is LNHDA and CDR2 is SQIVND (reference sequence). Trimming cost V 1 base and J 2 bases, with 8 bases left between them. CDR3 sequence reads: CASSIAVDNTEAFF. The CDR3 nucleotides read TGTGCCAGTAGTATAGCGGTGGATAACACTGAAGCTTTCTTT.

The CDR3 loop reads CAISSSSDNEQFF. The CDR3 DNA is TGTGCCATCAGCTCGAGTTCAGACAATGAGCAGTTCTTC. The J gene is TRBJ2-1, the V gene TRBV10-3; D call uncertain. The germline CDR1 and CDR2 sequences are ENHRY and SYGVKD. The CDR3 is 13 residues long. V was trimmed by 6 bases and J by 5 bases, leaving 11 bases between them.

This clonotype was seen only a few times. The chain is built from TRBV28 and TRBJ2-7; D is unclear. Between the trimmed V and J ends, which lost 2 bases and 9 bases, there was a span of 14 bases. CDR3 length: 13 residues. CDR1 and CDR2 (germline): MDHEN, SYDVKM. The CDR3: CASSLPQSFAQYF. The DNA for the CDR3 is TGTGCCAGCAGTTTACCCCAGTCCTTCGCGCAGTACTTC.

The chain is built from TRBV11-2 and TRBJ2-7; TRBD2 matches at 10 bases. The DNA end favors TRBJ2-1, so the J call may be wrong. The CDR3 sequence is 15 residues long. Germline V CDR1 and CDR2: SGHAT, FQNNGV. CDR3 bases: TGTGCCAGCGGAGCGGGAGGGCTATGGTTCGATGAGCAGTTCTTC. Amino acid sequence: CASGAGGLWFDEQFF.

The chain is built from TRBV7-2 and TRBJ2-5, with D tentatively TRBD1 or TRBD2 (6 bases each). This CDR3 contains 16 residues. Germline CDR1 is SGHTA and CDR2 is FQGNSA. The V end lost 3 bases, the J end lost 5 bases, and 19 bases lay between the germline ends. CDR3 sequence reads: CASSLGGHSTGETQYF. CDR3 coding DNA: TGTGCCAGCAGCTTGGGGGGACACTCCACCGGGGAGACCCAGTACTTC. Combining the CDR3 with reference TRBV7-2 and TRBJ2-5 gives the whole variable domain GAGVSQSPSNKVTEKGKDVELRCDPISGHTALYWYRQSLGQGLEFLIYFQGNSAPDKSGLPSDRFSAERTGGSVSTLTIQRTQQEDSAVYLCASSLGGHSTGETQYFGPGTRLLVL.

V usage is TRBV7-8 and J usage is TRBJ2-2; D is tentatively TRBD1 or TRBD2 (6 bases each). Germline CDR1 reads SGHVS; CDR2 reads FQNEAQ. The CDR3 is made up of 15 amino acids. Trimming removed 6 bases from V and 3 bases from J, with 14 bases in between. The CDR3 DNA reads as TGTGCCAGCAGTAGGAGGGGGGACTACACCGGGGAGCTGTTTTTT. It translates to CASSRRGDYTGELFF.

The rearrangement links TRBV15 to TRBJ1-5, with D possibly matching TRBD1 (6 bases). Germline values: CDR1 LNHNV, CDR2 YYDKDF (reference sequence). The CDR3 loop spans 18 amino acids. V shed 1 base and J shed 3 bases, with 19 bases lying between them. This CDR3 reads CATSRVVGDDRHNQPQHF. CDR3 sequence (DNA): TGTGCCACCAGCAGAGTAGTAGGCGACGACAGGCACAATCAGCCCCAGCATTTT.

This chain links TRBV20-1 with TRBJ2-7; 10 bases map to TRBD2. Trimming cost V 0 bases and J 3 bases; bases outside gene matches: 8. The CDR3 extends over 16 amino acids. Germline V lookup: CDR1 DFQATT, CDR2 SNEGSKA (reference sequence). CDR3 residues: CSARDMSTSGVYEQYF. DNA of the CDR3: TGCAGTGCTAGAGATATGTCAACTAGCGGGGTCTACGAGCAGTACTTC.

This sequence joins TRBV2 and TRBJ1-5, with D possibly being TRBD1 (6 bases). CDR1 and CDR2 from the germline V gene are SNHLY and FYNNEI. The CDR3 length is 13 residues. V was shortened by 10 bases and J by 3 bases, with 13 bases between the two germline ends. CDR3 loop: CATNREYNQPQHF. The CDR3 coding sequence is TGTGCCACAAACAGGGAGTACAATCAGCCCCAGCATTTT.

This clonotype has at least ten counts. The chain combines TRBV25-1 with TRBJ2-7, with 7 bases identical to TRBD1. V was clipped by 2 bases and J by 1 base; unmatched bases: 2. CDR3 length equals 14 residues. Germline assignment: CDR1 MGHDK and CDR2 SYGVNS. Here the CDR3 DNA reads TGTGCCAGCAGTGAAGGGGGACAGTCCTACGAGCAGTACTTC. Amino acid sequence: CASSEGGQSYEQYF.

Worth noting for this clonotype: One end of the junction is discordant with germline, which a read error may explain. The chain uses TRBV10-1 and TRBJ1-1; the match to TRBD1 covers 8 bases. The CDR3 loop spans 16 amino acids. CDR1 is WNHNN and CDR2 is SYGVQD in the germline V gene (reference sequence). DNA for the CDR3: TGCGCCATCAGTGAGTCTGGACAGGGAATGAACACTGAAGCTTTCTTT. Protein: CAISESGQGMNTEAFF.

This chain uses TRBV20-1 with TRBJ1-5, with 7 nucleotides matching TRBD1. In germline, CDR1 is DFQATT, CDR2 SNEGSKA (reference sequence). V dropped 6 bases and J dropped 7; count of bases not matched to a gene: 9. CDR3 length: 13 residues. This chain's CDR3 is CSASVGTAQPQHF. The CDR3 DNA follows: TGCAGTGCGAGCGTTGGGACAGCCCAGCCCCAGCATTTT.

This chain links TRBV20-1 with TRBJ2-1, with 12 bases aligning to TRBD2. Trimming at V came to 2 bases and at J to 2 bases, leaving 4 bases not matched to a gene. Germline lookup yields CDR1 DFQATT and CDR2 SNEGSKA (reference sequence). The CDR3 extends over 16 amino acids. The CDR3 spells CSARLAGGSPYNEQFF. CDR3 nucleotide sequence: TGCAGTGCTAGACTAGCGGGAGGGTCTCCCTACAATGAGCAGTTCTTC.

The chain uses TRBV6-5 and TRBJ2-2, with 7 bases aligning to TRBD2. Germline CDR1 MNHEY, CDR2 SVGAGI. The CDR3 totals 17 residues. The junction had 8 bases not matched to a gene; V was cut back by 2 bases and J by 2 bases. Here the CDR3 reads CASSYMASGSNTGELFF. The CDR3 DNA sequence: TGTGCCAGCAGTTACATGGCTAGCGGCAGTAACACCGGGGAGCTGTTTTTT.

This clonotype has a single count. The germline gene is not matched at one end of the junction; a read error may be the cause. This chain connects TRBV30 to TRBJ1-4, with D unclear. Per germline, CDR1 GTSNPN and CDR2 SVGIG (reference sequence). This CDR3 has 15 amino acids. The CDR3 DNA is TGTGCCTGGAGTGTACTGAGTGCAACTAATAAAAAACTGTTTTTT. As protein: CAWSVLSATNKKLFF.

In its sample, this clonotype was seen a few times. The chain has TRBV19 and TRBJ2-7; 8 bases are a match to TRBD2. This CDR3 contains 13 residues. The V and J ends lost 6 bases and 6 bases, in that order; junction bases with no gene match: 7. Germline V CDR1 and CDR2: LNHDA, SQIVND (reference sequence). CDR3 bases: TGTGCCAGTAGAATGGCGGGAGGTGGCGAGCAGTACTTC. Its translation is CASRMAGGGEQYF.

At least ten counts were recorded for this clonotype. This rearrangement joins TRBV15 to TRBJ2-3, with D uncertain. Trimming stripped 1 base from V and 0 bases from J, with 8 bases between. The CDR3 runs 15 residues. The germline gives CDR1 LNHNV, CDR2 YYDKDF (reference sequence). The CDR3 DNA follows: TGTGCCACCAGCAGAGTAGCCCCTAGCACAGATACGCAGTATTTT. Translation: CATSRVAPSTDTQYF.

The table lists this clonotype with a few counts. The rearrangement joins TRBV2 to TRBJ2-1; 14 nucleotides line up with TRBD2. Germline V CDR1 and CDR2: SNHLY, FYNNEI. The ends lost 7 bases at V and 6 bases at J; junction bases unmatched: 2. This CDR3 has 14 amino acids. CDR3 coding DNA: TGTGCCAGCATCGGGACTAGCGGGAGCAATGAGCAGTTCTTC. Its translation: CASIGTSGSNEQFF.

The V and J genes are TRBV5-1 and TRBJ2-7; D is unresolved. The CDR3 loop spans 15 amino acids. The germline V gene encodes CDR1 SGHRS and CDR2 YFSETQ. V was trimmed by 0 bases and J by 0 bases, leaving 10 bases between them. This CDR3 reads CASSLVHSSSYEQYF. The DNA for the CDR3 is TGCGCCAGCAGCTTGGTACATTCCAGCTCCTACGAGCAGTACTTC. The variable domain in full, completed from reference TRBV5-1 and TRBJ2-7, reads KAGVTQTPRYLIKTRGQQVTLSCSPISGHRSVSWYQQTPGQGLQFLFEYFSETQRNKGNFPGRFSGRQFSNSRSEMNVSTLELGDSALYLCASSLVHSSSYEQYFGPGTRLTVT.

The chain carries TRBV11-2 and TRBJ2-7; possible D gene TRBD2, 5 bases. The CDR3 sequence is 12 residues long. Germline lookup yields CDR1 SGHAT and CDR2 FQNNGV. Trimming took off 5 bases at V and 3 bases at J, with 8 bases between the two ends. CDR3 sequence: CASSREVYEQYF. CDR3 coding DNA: TGTGCCAGCAGCCGGGAAGTCTACGAGCAGTACTTC.

This clonotype has only a few counts. The rearrangement links TRBV2 to TRBJ2-3; D is ambiguous. V was cut by 0 bases and J by 5 bases, with 9 bases left in between. The length of the CDR3 is 14 residues. Germline V gene data show CDR1 as SNHLY and CDR2 as FYNNEI. The CDR3 DNA reads as TGTGCCAGCAGTGAAGCGCTCTGGGGAGATACGCAGTATTTT. Translation: CASSEALWGDTQYF.

The V call is TRBV20-1, the J call TRBJ2-1; possibly TRBD2 for D (5 bases). CDR3 size: 13 residues. Germline V lookup: CDR1 DFQATT, CDR2 SNEGSKA (reference sequence). The ends were cut back, 1 base at V and 10 bases at J, with 14 bases in the middle. This chain's CDR3 is CSARAPRTVEQFF. CDR3 DNA sequence: TGCAGTGCTAGAGCACCACGGACTGTCGAGCAGTTCTTC.